This T cell receptor beta chain derives from a study of T cells in women clearing cervical HPV infection. As for the study in general: Blood came at first lesion visit for cases, post-clearance for controls.

The data were produced by immunoSEQ multiplex PCR, yet TCRdb's version contains in-frame clones alone and is incomplete. Its table lists about 30,000 clones. The sequenced sample was blood buffy coat. This TCR derives from a woman aged 18-70 years with a cervical HPV16 infection that either progressed to CIN3+ or cleared (not recorded which).

The covered CDR3 bases are TGCGCCAGCAGCCTTGCGCGGAGTAATGAAAAG. Amino acid sequence: CASSLARSNEK. The CDR3, in full, reads CASSLARSNEKLFF. This chain links TRBV5-1 with TRBJ2-2, with D unclear. The read stops 3 residues short of the end of the CDR3; the missing end is completed from the germline J gene. This CDR3 has 14 residues. Germline V gene data show CDR1 as SGHRS and CDR2 as YFSETQ.